This T cell receptor (beta chain) was retrieved from a study of beta chain features in type 1 diabetes. Study at large: There was similarity between patients and healthy donors in age, gender and cell yields.

Per germline, CDR1 LGHNA and CDR2 YNFKEQ. With 5 bases removed from V and 10 bases from J, the gap between germline ends came to 17 bases. There are 13 residues in the CDR3. The isolated RNA, all of it, was reverse transcribed, so expressed TCRB transcripts were what got sequenced. The average output of naive, central memory and regulatory T cell samples was 3.6 million or so reads. Produced via immunoSEQ multiplex PCR; TCRdb's table is partial and in-frame only. The repertoire holds about 320,000 clones, with roughly 15% as singletons. This sequence joins TRBV4-2 and TRBJ1-2, with D hard to call. Sequenced: central memory CD4+ T cells from blood. This clonotype was sampled from a man aged 30-40 years in good health. The CDR3 DNA reads as TGTGCCAGCAGCTTAAGAAAGGGAGAGGACTACACCTTC. Protein sequence: CASSLRKGEDYTF.